These 9 T cell receptor beta chains share one sample of origin, sequenced in a study of OX40 agonist ivuxolimab in advanced cancers. Some clones are missing from TCRdb's copy, which holds only in-frame ones; the method was immunoSEQ multiplex PCR. Among roughly 65,000 clones, about 82% were seen once, and the ten largest hold about 3.7%. The source material was CD4+ or CD8+ T cells sorted from blood, sampled in a trial of the OX40 agonist ivuxolimab. These TCRs come from an adult with an advanced solid tumor such as melanoma, head and neck, liver or kidney cancer.

In DNA form, the CDR3 reads TGTGCCAGCAGCTTAGGGGTGGGACCCTACAATGAGCAGTTCTTC. Protein product: CASSLGVGPYNEQFF. V usage is TRBV7-2 and J usage is TRBJ2-1; the D call may be TRBD1 or TRBD2 (5 bases each). CDR3 length: 15 amino acids. The germline V gene has CDR1 SGHTA and CDR2 FQGNSA. V gave up 1 base and J gave up 2 bases, with 9 bases separating them.

CDR3 DNA sequence: TGTGCCTGGAGCGTGCCAGGGGGCAACTACGAGCAGTACTTC. Its translation is CAWSVPGGNYEQYF. The chain joins TRBV30 to TRBJ2-7, with 8 nucleotides matching TRBD1. CDR1 GTSNPN and CDR2 SVGIG come from the germline V gene (reference sequence). The CDR3 runs to 14 residues. The V segment lost 3 bases and the J segment 3 bases; nucleotides outside the gene matches: 7.

The gene calls are TRBV28 and TRBJ2-7; 7 bases fit TRBD2. Germline CDR1 and CDR2: MDHEN and SYDVKM. Trimming removed 4 bases from V and 7 bases from J; junction bases left unmatched: 16. The CDR3 spans 16 residues. Written as DNA, the CDR3 is TGTGCCAGCAGTTCGTCCGCGGCTAGCGGCAATGAGGAGCAGTACTTC. Translation gives CASSSSAASGNEEQYF. Supplemented by reference TRBV28 and TRBJ2-7, the full variable domain reads DVKVTQSSRYLVKRTGEKVFLECVQDMDHENMFWYRQDPGLGLRLIYFSYDVKMKEKGDIPEGYSVSREKKERFSLILESASTNQTSMYLCASSSSAASGNEEQYFGPGTRLTVT.

The CDR3 nucleotides read TGTGCCAGCAGCTTAGGGACTGACAGGGCAATTGTTTTCCAGCAGTTCTTC. Translation: CASSLGTDRAIVFQQFF. The chain links TRBV7-9 to TRBJ2-1; 7 positions match TRBD1. Trimming took 1 base from V and 11 from J; bases not matched to a gene: 17. The germline V gene encodes CDR1 SEHNR and CDR2 FQNEAQ (reference sequence). The CDR3 extends over 17 amino acids.

The chain uses TRBV28 and TRBJ1-6, with D perhaps TRBD1 (5 bases). This CDR3 comprises 13 residues. V shed 7 bases and J shed 9 bases, with 13 bases lying between them. Germline-derived CDR1 and CDR2 are MDHEN and SYDVKM. This chain's CDR3 is CASKNGAISPLHF. The CDR3 coding sequence is TGTGCCAGCAAGAACGGGGCTATTTCACCCCTCCACTTT.

The chain recombines TRBV5-1 with TRBJ2-2; 7 nucleotides agree with TRBD1. Unmatched junction bases numbered 12, after V lost 4 bases and J lost 6 bases. Germline CDR1 is SGHRS and CDR2 is YFSETQ. This CDR3 is 16 amino acids long. The CDR3: CASSPGPRGKSGELFF. Written as DNA, the CDR3 is TGCGCCAGCAGCCCCGGACCCAGGGGGAAATCCGGGGAGCTGTTTTTT.

This clone has just one count. The chain recombines TRBV4-3 with TRBJ2-2, with 7 bases identical to TRBD1. V dropped 0 bases and J dropped 5; count of bases not matched to a gene: 3. There are 15 residues in the CDR3. Germline loops: CDR1 LGHNA, CDR2 YSLEER. Here the CDR3 reads CASSQDATGTGELFF. CDR3 DNA sequence: TGCGCCAGCAGCCAAGACGCGACAGGGACCGGGGAGCTGTTTTTT.

V usage is TRBV6-6 and J usage is TRBJ1-5; D unresolved. CDR3 length: 16 amino acids. Per germline, CDR1 MNHNY and CDR2 SVGAGI (reference sequence). V lost 7 bases and J lost 2, with 18 bases in between. CDR3 loop: CASNLLRPQGNQPQHF. CDR3 bases: TGTGCCAGCAATTTACTAAGACCCCAAGGCAATCAGCCCCAGCATTTT.

This chain links TRBV19 with TRBJ2-1; 14 positions agree with TRBD2. The V gene's germline CDR1 is LNHDA and CDR2 SQIVND (reference sequence). After removal of 7 bases from V and 10 bases from J, the junction contained 3 bases not matched to a gene. The CDR3 contains 13 residues. The DNA for the CDR3 is TGTGCCAGTACCGGACTAGCGGGAGGAGAGCAGTTCTTC. It codes for CASTGLAGGEQFF.